The 27 T cell receptor beta chains below were found in one sample sequenced in a study of blood T cell repertoires in COVID-19. The repertoire was sequenced with immunoSEQ multiplex PCR; TCRdb's copy has only in-frame clones and lacks some. In the table there are tens of thousands of clones, 89% of which are singletons. Source material: peripheral blood. The source of these receptors is a man aged 50-60 years with COVID-19, enrolled during active disease.

The chain joins TRBV6-5 to TRBJ2-7; 9 bases align to TRBD2. Germline loops: CDR1 MNHEY, CDR2 SVGAGI. This CDR3 is built from 14 residues. The V and J ends lost 6 bases and 3 bases, in that order; junction bases with no gene match: 6. CDR3 sequence: CASRPPAGGYEQYF. The CDR3 nucleotides read TGTGCCAGCAGACCTCCAGCGGGGGGCTACGAGCAGTACTTC.

V gene TRBV5-1 combines with J gene TRBJ1-2; possible D gene TRBD1, 6 bases. The CDR3 runs to 12 residues. The V end lost 4 bases, the J end lost 4 bases, and 8 bases lay between the germline ends. Germline assignment: CDR1 SGHRS and CDR2 YFSETQ. The CDR3 is CASSKDSYGYTF. The CDR3 DNA is TGCGCCAGCAGCAAGGACAGCTATGGCTACACCTTC.

This chain links TRBV6-2 or TRBV6-3 with TRBJ2-7, with 7 bases aligning to TRBD1. Trimming removed 5 bases from V and 2 bases from J; junction bases left unmatched: 6. Germline lookup yields CDR1 MNHEY and CDR2 SVGEGT. The CDR3 has 14 amino acids. The CDR3, as DNA: TGTGCCAGCAGTAAATCAGGGGGTGCCTACGAGCAGTACTTC. It translates to CASSKSGGAYEQYF.

This clone was seen a single time. V usage is TRBV20-1 and J usage is TRBJ2-1; D perhaps matches TRBD2 (6 bases). The CDR3 loop spans 14 amino acids. The germline CDR1 and CDR2 sequences are DFQATT and SNEGSKA (reference sequence). Trimming took off 3 bases at V and 5 bases at J, with 14 bases between the two ends. CDR3 sequence (DNA): TGCAGTGCTAGTAGCGGACCAACTAACAATGAGCAGTTCTTC. Translation gives CSASSGPTNNEQFF.

This chain uses TRBV9 with TRBJ2-1; D not resolved. V lost 1 base and J lost 7, with 6 bases in between. CDR3 length: 12 amino acids. Germline V gives CDR1 SGDLS, CDR2 YYNGEE. Written as DNA, the CDR3 is TGTGCCAGCAGCGTAACAGAGAATGAGCAGTTCTTC. Amino acids: CASSVTENEQFF.

J is TRBJ2-3 and V is TRBV7-9, with a weak D call TRBD2 (6 bases). Trimming pared 5 bases from V and 0 bases from J, leaving 12 bases between. This CDR3 has 15 amino acids. In germline, CDR1 is SEHNR, CDR2 FQNEAQ (reference sequence). CDR3 sequence reads: CASSPSGLSTDTQYF. CDR3 coding DNA: TGTGCCAGCAGCCCTTCGGGACTCAGCACAGATACGCAGTATTTT. The full variable domain, rest sourced from reference TRBV7-9 and TRBJ2-3, is DTGVSQNPRHKITKRGQNVTFRCDPISEHNRLYWYRQTLGQGPEFLTYFQNEAQLEKSRLLSDRFSAERPKGSFSTLEIQRTEQGDSAMYLCASSPSGLSTDTQYFGPGTRLTVL.

The sample holds one count of this clone. The chain combines TRBV28 with TRBJ2-1; D not certain. This CDR3 is 16 amino acids long. Germline assignment: CDR1 MDHEN and CDR2 SYDVKM. The V and J ends lost 4 bases and 2 bases respectively, with 15 bases between them. The CDR3 DNA is TGTGCCAGCAGTTCCCCGCAGTTGCTCACCTACAATGAGCAGTTCTTC. Translation: CASSSPQLLTYNEQFF.

V gene TRBV3-1 (or the pseudogene TRBV3-2) combines with J gene TRBJ2-3, with TRBD2 identical over 11 bases. The CDR3 totals 15 residues. Losses at the gene ends were 5 bases for V and 4 bases for J; bases not matched to a gene: 5. CDR1 is LGHDT, CDR2 YNNKEL, per germline (reference sequence). DNA of the CDR3: TGTGCCAGCAGCGCCCCGGGACTAGCGGCAGATACGCAGTATTTT. Its protein product is CASSAPGLAADTQYF.

J is TRBJ1-6 and V is TRBV11-2, with a tentative D call TRBD1 (6 bases). Germline-derived CDR1 and CDR2 are SGHAT and FQNNGV. V lost 3 bases, J lost 16 bases, and 10 bases lay in between. This CDR3 contains 11 residues. CDR3 in DNA: TGTGCCAGCAGCTTGGGGACAAGACTCCACTTT. This gives the protein CASSLGTRLHF.

V is TRBV6-5 and J is TRBJ1-2; D ambiguous. V lost 0 bases and J lost 4, with 9 bases in between. There are 14 residues in the CDR3. Looked up from germline, CDR1 is MNHEY and CDR2 is SVGAGI. The CDR3 loop is CASSYSMVGYGYTF. The CDR3 DNA sequence: TGTGCCAGCAGTTACTCGATGGTCGGCTATGGCTACACCTTC.

This sequence joins TRBV7-2 and TRBJ2-7; weak D call: TRBD1 (6 bases). V was clipped by 5 bases and J by 4 bases, with 12 bases between them. Looked up from germline, CDR1 is SGHTA and CDR2 is FQGNSA. This CDR3 contains 13 residues. CDR3: CASSGQFMYEQYF. The CDR3 nucleotides are TGTGCCAGCAGCGGACAGTTTATGTACGAGCAGTACTTC.

The chain couples TRBV18 to TRBJ2-5; D is perhaps TRBD1 (5 bases). Deletions cut 0 bases from V and 5 bases from J, with 10 bases between. CDR3 length: 14 residues. The V gene's germline CDR1 is KGHSH and CDR2 LQKENI. The CDR3 reads CASSPPESGETQYF. CDR3 DNA sequence: TGTGCCAGCTCACCACCCGAATCAGGGGAGACCCAGTACTTC.

The rearrangement uses TRBV5-1 and TRBJ2-7; D might be TRBD2 (6 bases). Deletions cut 7 bases from V and 4 bases from J, with 15 bases between. This CDR3 spans 13 amino acids. The germline V gene encodes CDR1 SGHRS and CDR2 YFSETQ. As DNA, the CDR3 is TGCGCCAGCTCAGCGGGCCCCGGTTACGAGCAGTACTTC. Its protein is CASSAGPGYEQYF.

The gene calls are TRBV5-1 and TRBJ1-2, with TRBD1 matching 8 bases. CDR3 length: 15 amino acids. With V trimmed by 4 bases and J by 7 bases, 12 bases remained unmatched. Germline lookup yields CDR1 SGHRS and CDR2 YFSETQ. The CDR3 region is CASSVTVGQGRGYTF. The CDR3 DNA sequence: TGCGCCAGCAGCGTCACGGTTGGACAGGGACGTGGCTACACCTTC.

The chain couples TRBV10-2 to TRBJ1-2, with 10 bases that match TRBD1. CDR3 size: 14 residues. CDR1 WSHSY and CDR2 SAAADI come from the germline V gene. After removal of 5 bases from V and 7 bases from J, the junction contained 7 bases not matched to a gene. CDR3 loop: CASSPGQGPGGYTF. The CDR3 DNA reads TGCGCCAGCAGTCCGGGACAGGGGCCGGGTGGCTACACCTTC.

The genes are TRBV6-5 and TRBJ1-1; tentatively, D is TRBD1 (5 bases). Deletions cut 6 bases from V and 0 bases from J, with 11 bases between. This CDR3 comprises 14 residues. Germline loops: CDR1 MNHEY, CDR2 SVGAGI. CDR3 sequence reads: CASRFGAVNTEAFF. CDR3 sequence (DNA): TGTGCCAGCAGGTTTGGGGCGGTGAACACTGAAGCTTTCTTT.

The rearrangement links TRBV29-1 to TRBJ2-2; TRBD2 might be the D (5 bases). The CDR3 runs 19 residues. The germline CDR1 and CDR2 sequences are SQVTM and ANQGSEA. Trimming left V 0 bases short and J 1 base short, with 21 bases between. DNA for the CDR3: TGCAGCGTTGAAGATAACGTCGCAACCCCCCGGGGGAACACCGGGGAGCTGTTTTTT. Amino acids: CSVEDNVATPRGNTGELFF.

V usage is TRBV19 and J usage is TRBJ2-7; unclear D gene. The V end lost 5 bases, the J end lost 2 bases, and 13 bases lay between the germline ends. The length of the CDR3 is 14 residues. CDR1 LNHDA and CDR2 SQIVND come from the germline V gene (reference sequence). The CDR3 region has the DNA TGTGCCAGTAGTGCCGCCAGGCCTCCCTACGAGCAGTACTTC. Amino acid sequence: CASSAARPPYEQYF.

This clone was picked up one time. This sequence joins TRBV20-1 and TRBJ2-2; tentatively, D is TRBD1 (6 bases). The CDR3 is 15 residues long. Trimming removed 3 bases from V and 0 bases from J, with 11 bases in between. Germline V gene lookup returns CDR1 DFQATT and CDR2 SNEGSKA (reference sequence). The CDR3 DNA reads as TGCAGTGCTAGTGCTGGACAGACGAACACCGGGGAGCTGTTTTTT. Translation gives CSASAGQTNTGELFF.

The chain joins TRBV9 to TRBJ1-5; D remains unclear. Trimming removed 0 bases from V and 5 bases from J, with 12 bases in between. The CDR3 totals 15 residues. Germline CDR1 SGDLS, CDR2 YYNGEE. CDR3: CASSVGVLEDQPQHF. CDR3 DNA sequence: TGTGCCAGCAGCGTAGGAGTGTTGGAGGATCAGCCCCAGCATTTT.

V and J are TRBV10-2 and TRBJ1-5, with D possibly matching TRBD1 (6 bases). CDR3 length equals 13 residues. Trimming stripped 4 bases from V and 4 bases from J, with 8 bases between. The germline V gene encodes CDR1 WSHSY and CDR2 SAAADI. The chain's CDR3 is CASSGQGNQPQHF. The CDR3 coding sequence is TGCGCCAGCAGTGGGCAGGGGAATCAGCCCCAGCATTTT.

The V and J genes are TRBV28 and TRBJ1-5; no reliable D call. V was trimmed by 3 bases and J by 9 bases, leaving 18 bases between them. Germline V gene lookup returns CDR1 MDHEN and CDR2 SYDVKM. The CDR3 has 15 residues. CDR3 sequence reads: CASSLRGERTAPQHF. The CDR3 DNA sequence: TGTGCCAGCAGTTTGCGGGGAGAAAGGACGGCGCCCCAGCATTTT.

This clone appeared a few times. The chain carries TRBV11-1 and TRBJ1-1; D is possibly TRBD1 (5 bases). CDR1 is SGHAT and CDR2 is FQDESV in the germline V gene (reference sequence). Trimming took 2 bases from V and 4 from J, leaving 8 bases between them. The CDR3 is 13 amino acids. The DNA of the CDR3 is TGTGCCAGCAGCTTAAGCGGGGGCACTGAAGCTTTCTTT. Translation gives CASSLSGGTEAFF. Full variable domain (remainder filled in from reference TRBV11-1 and TRBJ1-1): EAEVAQSPRYKITEKSQAVAFWCDPISGHATLYWYRQILGQGPELLVQFQDESVVDDSQLPKDRFSAERLKGVDSTLKIQPAELGDSAMYLCASSLSGGTEAFFGQGTRLTVV.

The rearrangement uses TRBV4-2 and TRBJ1-2, with a weak D call TRBD1 (6 bases). The germline V gene has CDR1 LGHNA and CDR2 YNFKEQ. This CDR3 contains 16 residues. Trimming removed 0 bases at V and 0 bases at J, with 11 bases between. The CDR3 nucleotides read TGTGCCAGCAGCCAAGACTCGGGACATTCTAACTATGGCTACACCTTC. Protein sequence: CASSQDSGHSNYGYTF.

The V and J genes are TRBV6-5 and TRBJ2-1, with 8 bases identical to TRBD1. The V and J ends lost 6 bases and 0 bases, in that order; junction bases with no gene match: 4. Germline-derived CDR1 and CDR2 are MNHEY and SVGAGI. This CDR3 contains 15 residues. The CDR3 DNA sequence: TGTGCCAGCAGCGGACAGGGAAGCTCCTACAATGAGCAGTTCTTC. It is translated as CASSGQGSSYNEQFF.

V usage is TRBV4-1 and J usage is TRBJ2-7; D possibly corresponds to TRBD1 (7 bases). This CDR3 is built from 16 residues. V gave up 0 bases and J gave up 6 bases, with 18 bases separating them. Germline CDR1 reads MGHRA; CDR2 reads YSYEKL. The CDR3 DNA is TGCGCCAGCAGCCAAGACAAAAGGGGGCACGGGGGCGAGCAGTACTTC. Protein product: CASSQDKRGHGGEQYF.

This sequence joins TRBV7-2 and TRBJ1-5; D remains ambiguous. Per germline, CDR1 SGHTA and CDR2 FQGNSA. The CDR3 length is 14 residues. V was trimmed by 2 bases and J by 4 bases, leaving 9 bases between them. CDR3 region: CASSLTSKNQPQHF. The CDR3 DNA follows: TGTGCCAGCAGCTTAACTTCCAAAAATCAGCCCCAGCATTTT.